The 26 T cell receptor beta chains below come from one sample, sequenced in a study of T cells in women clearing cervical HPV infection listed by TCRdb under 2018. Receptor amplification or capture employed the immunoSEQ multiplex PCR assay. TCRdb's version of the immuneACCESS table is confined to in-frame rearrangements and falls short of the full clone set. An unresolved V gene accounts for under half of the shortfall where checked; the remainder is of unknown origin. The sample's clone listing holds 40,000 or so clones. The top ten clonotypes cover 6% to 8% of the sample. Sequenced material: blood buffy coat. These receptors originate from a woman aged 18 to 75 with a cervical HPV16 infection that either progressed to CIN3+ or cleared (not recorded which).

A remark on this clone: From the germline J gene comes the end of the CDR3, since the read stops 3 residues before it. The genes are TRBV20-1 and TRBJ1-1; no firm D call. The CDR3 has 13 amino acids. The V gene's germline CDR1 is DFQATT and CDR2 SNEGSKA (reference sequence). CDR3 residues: CSARDGSLNRAFF. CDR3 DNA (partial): TGCAGTGCTAGAGATGGATCCCTTAACAGA.

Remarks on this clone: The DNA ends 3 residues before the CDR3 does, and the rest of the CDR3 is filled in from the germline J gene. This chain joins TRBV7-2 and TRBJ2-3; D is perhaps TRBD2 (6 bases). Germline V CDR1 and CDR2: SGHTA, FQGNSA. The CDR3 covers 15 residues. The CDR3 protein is CASSLWRDSNQPQYF. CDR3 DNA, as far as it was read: TGTGCCAGCAGCTTATGGCGGGATAGCAATCAGCCG.

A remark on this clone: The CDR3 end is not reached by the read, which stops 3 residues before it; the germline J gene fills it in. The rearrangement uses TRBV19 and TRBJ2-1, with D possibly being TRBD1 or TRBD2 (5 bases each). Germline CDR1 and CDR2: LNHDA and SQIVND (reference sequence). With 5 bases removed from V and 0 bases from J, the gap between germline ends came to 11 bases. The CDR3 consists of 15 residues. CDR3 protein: CASSVSRGSYNEQFF. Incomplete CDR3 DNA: TGTGCCAGTAGTGTCTCGAGGGGCTCCTACAATGAG. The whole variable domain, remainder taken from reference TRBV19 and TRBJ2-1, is DGGITQSPKYLFRKEGQNVTLSCEQNLNHDAMYWYRQDPGQGLRLIYYSQIVNDFQKGDIAEGYSVSREKKESFPLTVTSAQKNPTAFYLCASSVSRGSYNEQFFGPGTRLTVL.

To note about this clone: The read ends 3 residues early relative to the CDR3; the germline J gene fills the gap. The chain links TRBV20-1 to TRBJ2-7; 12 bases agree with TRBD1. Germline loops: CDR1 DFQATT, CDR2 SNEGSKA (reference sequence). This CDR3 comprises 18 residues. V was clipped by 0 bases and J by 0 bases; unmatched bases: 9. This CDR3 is CSARDSGQGAFLSYEQYF. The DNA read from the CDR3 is TGCAGTGCTAGAGATTCGGGACAGGGGGCCTTTCTCTCCTACGAG.

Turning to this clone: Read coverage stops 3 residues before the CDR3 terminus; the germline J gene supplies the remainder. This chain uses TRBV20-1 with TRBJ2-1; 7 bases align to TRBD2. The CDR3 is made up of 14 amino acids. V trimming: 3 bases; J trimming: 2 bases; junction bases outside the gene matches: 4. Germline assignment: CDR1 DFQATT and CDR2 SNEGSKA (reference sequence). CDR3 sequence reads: CSASPSGPYNEQFF. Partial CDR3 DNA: TGCAGTGCTAGCCCTAGCGGCCCCTACAATGAG.

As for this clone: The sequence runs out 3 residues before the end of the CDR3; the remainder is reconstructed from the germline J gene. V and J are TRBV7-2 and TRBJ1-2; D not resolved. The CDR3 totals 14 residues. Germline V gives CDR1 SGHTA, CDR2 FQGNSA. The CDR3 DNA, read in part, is TGTGCCAGCAGCTTAGCCAGGTCCTCCTACGAC. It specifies CASSLARSSYD. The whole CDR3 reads CASSLARSSYDYTF.

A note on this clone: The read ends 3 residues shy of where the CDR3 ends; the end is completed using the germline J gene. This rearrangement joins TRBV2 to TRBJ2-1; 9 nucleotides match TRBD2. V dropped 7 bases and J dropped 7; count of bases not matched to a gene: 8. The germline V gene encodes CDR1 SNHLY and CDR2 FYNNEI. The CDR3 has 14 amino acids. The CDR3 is CASILAGNGNEQFF. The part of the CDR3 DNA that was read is TGTGCCAGCATTCTAGCGGGGAACGGAAATGAG.

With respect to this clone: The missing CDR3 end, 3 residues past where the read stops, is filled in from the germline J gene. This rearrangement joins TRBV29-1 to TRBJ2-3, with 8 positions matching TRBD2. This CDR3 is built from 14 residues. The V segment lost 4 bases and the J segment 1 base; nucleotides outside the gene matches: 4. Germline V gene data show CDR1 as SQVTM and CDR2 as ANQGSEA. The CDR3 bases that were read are TGCAGCGTTGTGCCAGCGGGGGGCACAGATACG. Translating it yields CSVVPAGGTDT. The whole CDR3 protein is CSVVPAGGTDTQYF.

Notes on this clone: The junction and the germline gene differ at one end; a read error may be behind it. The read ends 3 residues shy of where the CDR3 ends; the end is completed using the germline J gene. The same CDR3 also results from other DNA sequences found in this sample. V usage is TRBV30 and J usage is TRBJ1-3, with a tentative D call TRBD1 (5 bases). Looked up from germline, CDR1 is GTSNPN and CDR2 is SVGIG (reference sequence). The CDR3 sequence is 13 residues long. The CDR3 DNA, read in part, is TGTGCCTGGAATCTCCCGGGGGTGAACACG. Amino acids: CAWNLPGVNT. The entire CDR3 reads CAWNLPGVNTIYF.

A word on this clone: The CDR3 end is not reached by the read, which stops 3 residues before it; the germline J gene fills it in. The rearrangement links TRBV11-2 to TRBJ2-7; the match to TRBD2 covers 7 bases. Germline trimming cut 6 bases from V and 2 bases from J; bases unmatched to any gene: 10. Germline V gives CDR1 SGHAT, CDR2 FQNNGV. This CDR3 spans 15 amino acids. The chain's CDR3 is CASSVSAGETYEQYF. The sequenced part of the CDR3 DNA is TGTGCCAGCAGTGTTTCGGCGGGAGAAACCTACGAG.

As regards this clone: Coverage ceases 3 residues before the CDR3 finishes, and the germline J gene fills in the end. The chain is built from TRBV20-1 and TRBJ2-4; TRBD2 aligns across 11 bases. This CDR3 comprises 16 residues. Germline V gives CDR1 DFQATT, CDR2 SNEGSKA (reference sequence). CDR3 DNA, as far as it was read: TGCAGTGCTAGAGATCGGGGAGGACTAGCGGGCAGTATT. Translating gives CSARDRGGLAGSI. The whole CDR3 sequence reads CSARDRGGLAGSIQYF.

CDR3 protein: CASSRFRDRGNQPQHF. The sequenced CDR3 bases are TGTGCCAGTAGTAGATTTAGGGACAGGGGAAATCAGCCC. The chain is built from TRBV19 and TRBJ1-5, with 10 bases fitting TRBD1. With the read ending 3 residues before the CDR3 end, the germline J gene is used to fill in that end. This CDR3 region has 16 residues. Germline V gene data show CDR1 as LNHDA and CDR2 as SQIVND (reference sequence). V shed 4 bases, J shed 4 bases, and the junction held 7 bases outside the gene matches.

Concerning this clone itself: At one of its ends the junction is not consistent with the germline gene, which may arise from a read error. The CDR3 here is CSSSTDTQYF. The CDR3 DNA, read in part, is TGTTCCAGCTCCACAGATACC. The V and J genes are TRBV7-9 and TRBJ2-5; D is ambiguous. The read halts 3 residues ahead of the CDR3 end, with the missing end drawn from the germline J gene. This CDR3 has 10 amino acids. In germline, CDR1 is SEHNR, CDR2 FQNEAQ (reference sequence).

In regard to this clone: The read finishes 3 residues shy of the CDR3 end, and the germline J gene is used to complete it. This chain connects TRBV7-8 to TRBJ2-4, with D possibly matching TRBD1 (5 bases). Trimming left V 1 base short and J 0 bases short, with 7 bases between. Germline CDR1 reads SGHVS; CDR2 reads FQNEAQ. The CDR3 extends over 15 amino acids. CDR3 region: CASSLVGLAKNIQYF. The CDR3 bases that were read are TGTGCCAGCAGCTTAGTGGGGCTAGCCAAAAACATT.

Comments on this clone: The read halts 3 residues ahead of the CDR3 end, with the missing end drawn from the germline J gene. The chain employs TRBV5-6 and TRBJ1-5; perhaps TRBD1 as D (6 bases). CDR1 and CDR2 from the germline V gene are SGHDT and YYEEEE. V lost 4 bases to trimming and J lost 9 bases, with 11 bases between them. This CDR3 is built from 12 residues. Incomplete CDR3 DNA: TGTGCCAGCAGCCCCCCGACAGGGCCC. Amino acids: CASSPPTGP. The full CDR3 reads CASSPPTGPQHF. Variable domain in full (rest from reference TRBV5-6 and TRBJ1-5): DAGVTQSPTHLIKTRGQQVTLRCSPKSGHDTVSWYQQALGQGPQFIFQYYEEEERQRGNFPDRFSGHQFPNYSSELNVNALLLGDSALYLCASSPPTGPQHFGDGTRLSIL.

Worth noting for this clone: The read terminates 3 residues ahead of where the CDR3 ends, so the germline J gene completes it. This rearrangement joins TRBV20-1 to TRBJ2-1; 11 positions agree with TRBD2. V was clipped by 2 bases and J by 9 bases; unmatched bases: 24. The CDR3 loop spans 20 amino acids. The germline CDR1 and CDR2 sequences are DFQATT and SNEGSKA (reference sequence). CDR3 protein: CSARPIGRTSGSHSKVEQFF. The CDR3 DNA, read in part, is TGCAGTGCTAGACCGATTGGGAGAACTAGCGGGAGCCACAGTAAAGTTGAG.

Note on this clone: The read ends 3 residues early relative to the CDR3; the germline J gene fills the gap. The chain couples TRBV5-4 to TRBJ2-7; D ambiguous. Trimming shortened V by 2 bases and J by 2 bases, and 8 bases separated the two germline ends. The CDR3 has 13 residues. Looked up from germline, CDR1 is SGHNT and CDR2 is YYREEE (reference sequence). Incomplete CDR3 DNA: TGTGCCAGCAGCTTAGGCCCAACCTACGAG. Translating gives CASSLGPTYE. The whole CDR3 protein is CASSLGPTYEQYF.

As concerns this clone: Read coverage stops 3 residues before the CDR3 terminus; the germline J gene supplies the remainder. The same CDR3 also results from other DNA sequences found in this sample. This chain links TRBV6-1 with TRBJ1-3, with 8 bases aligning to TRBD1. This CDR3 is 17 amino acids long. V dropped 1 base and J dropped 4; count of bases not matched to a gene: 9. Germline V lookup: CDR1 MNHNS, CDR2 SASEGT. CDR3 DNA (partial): TGTGCCAGCAGTGAAGTCAGCTGGACAGGGAACGGAAACACC. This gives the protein CASSEVSWTGNGNT. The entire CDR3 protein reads CASSEVSWTGNGNTIYF.

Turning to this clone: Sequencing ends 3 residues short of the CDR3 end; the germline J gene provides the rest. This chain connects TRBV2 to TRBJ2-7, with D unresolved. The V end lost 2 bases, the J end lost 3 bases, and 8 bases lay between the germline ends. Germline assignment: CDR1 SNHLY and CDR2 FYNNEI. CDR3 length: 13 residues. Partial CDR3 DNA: TGTGCCAGCAGTGAAAACGGTTTCTACGAG. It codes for CASSENGFYE. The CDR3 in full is CASSENGFYEQYF. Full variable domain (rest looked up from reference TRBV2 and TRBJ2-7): EPEVTQTPSHQVTQMGQEVILRCVPISNHLYFYWYRQILGQKVEFLVSFYNNEISEKSEIFDDQFSVERPDGSNFTLKIRSTKLEDSAMYFCASSENGFYEQYFGPGTRLTVT.

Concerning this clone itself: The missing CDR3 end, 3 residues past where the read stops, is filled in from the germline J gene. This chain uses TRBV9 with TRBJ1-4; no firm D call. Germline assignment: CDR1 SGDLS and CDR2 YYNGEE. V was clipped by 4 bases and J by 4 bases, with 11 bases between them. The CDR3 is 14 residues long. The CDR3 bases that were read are TGTGCCAGCAGCCCTACAGAGAATAATGAAAAA. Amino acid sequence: CASSPTENNEK. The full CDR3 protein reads CASSPTENNEKLFF. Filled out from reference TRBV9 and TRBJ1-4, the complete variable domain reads DSGVTQTPKHLITATGQRVTLRCSPRSGDLSVYWYQQSLDQGLQFLIQYYNGEERAKGNILERFSAQQFPDLHSELNLSSLELGDSALYFCASSPTENNEKLFFGSGTQLSVL.

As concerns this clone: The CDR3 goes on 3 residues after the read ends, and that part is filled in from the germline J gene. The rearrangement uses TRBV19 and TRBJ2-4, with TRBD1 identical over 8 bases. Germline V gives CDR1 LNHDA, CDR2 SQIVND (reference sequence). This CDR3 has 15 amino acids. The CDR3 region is CASSIRDRSDYGQYF. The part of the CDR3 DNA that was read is TGTGCCAGTAGTATTCGGGACAGGTCGGACTATGGT.

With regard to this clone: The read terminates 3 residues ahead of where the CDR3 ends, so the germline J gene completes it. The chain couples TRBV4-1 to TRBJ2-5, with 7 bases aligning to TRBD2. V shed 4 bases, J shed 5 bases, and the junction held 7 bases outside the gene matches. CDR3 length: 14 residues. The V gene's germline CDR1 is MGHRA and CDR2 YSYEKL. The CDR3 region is CASSPRLAFETQYF. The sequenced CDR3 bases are TGCGCCAGCAGCCCACGACTAGCTTTCGAGACC.

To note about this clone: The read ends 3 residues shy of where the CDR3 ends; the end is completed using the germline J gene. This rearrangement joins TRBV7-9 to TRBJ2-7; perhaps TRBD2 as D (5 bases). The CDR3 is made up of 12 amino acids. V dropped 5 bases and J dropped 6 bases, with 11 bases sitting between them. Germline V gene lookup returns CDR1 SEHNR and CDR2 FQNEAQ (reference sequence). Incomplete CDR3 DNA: TGTGCCAGCAGCCCTGCGGGCGGCGAG. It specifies CASSPAGGE. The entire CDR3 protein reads CASSPAGGEQYF.

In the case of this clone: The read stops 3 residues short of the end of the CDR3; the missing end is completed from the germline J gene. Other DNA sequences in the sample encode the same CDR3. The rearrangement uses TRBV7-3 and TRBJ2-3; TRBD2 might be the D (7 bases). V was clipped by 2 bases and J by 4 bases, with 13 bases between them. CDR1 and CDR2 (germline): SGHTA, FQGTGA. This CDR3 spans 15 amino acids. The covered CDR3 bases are TGTGCCAGCAGCTTAGGGGGGGGCGGGGCAGATACG. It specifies CASSLGGGGADT. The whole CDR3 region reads CASSLGGGGADTQYF.

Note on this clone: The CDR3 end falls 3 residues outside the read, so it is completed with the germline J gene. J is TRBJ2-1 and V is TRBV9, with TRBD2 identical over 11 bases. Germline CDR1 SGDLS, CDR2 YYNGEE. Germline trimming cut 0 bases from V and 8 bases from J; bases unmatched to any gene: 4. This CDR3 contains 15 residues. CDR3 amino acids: CASSVVAGGPYEQFF. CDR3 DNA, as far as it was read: TGTGCCAGCAGCGTAGTAGCGGGAGGGCCCTATGAG. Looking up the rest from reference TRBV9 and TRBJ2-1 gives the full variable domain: DSGVTQTPKHLITATGQRVTLRCSPRSGDLSVYWYQQSLDQGLQFLIQYYNGEERAKGNILERFSAQQFPDLHSELNLSSLELGDSALYFCASSVVAGGPYEQFFGPGTRLTVL.

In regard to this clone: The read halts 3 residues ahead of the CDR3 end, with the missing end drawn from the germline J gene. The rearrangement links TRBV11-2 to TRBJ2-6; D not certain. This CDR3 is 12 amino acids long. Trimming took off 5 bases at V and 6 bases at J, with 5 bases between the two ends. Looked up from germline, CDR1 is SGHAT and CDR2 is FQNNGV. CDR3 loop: CASSPMANVLTF. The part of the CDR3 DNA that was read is TGTGCCAGCAGCCCTATGGCCAACGTC.